This T cell receptor beta chain was found in a study of blood T cell repertoires in COVID-19. Study background: Acute-phase and convalescent COVID-19 samples originated in the United States, Italy and Spain.

V was pared by 1 base and J by 3 bases, with 6 bases of the junction left unmatched. This CDR3 contains 15 residues. Germline V gene sequence: CDR1 SGDLS, CDR2 YYNGEE. Some clones are missing from TCRdb's copy, which holds only in-frame ones; the method was immunoSEQ multiplex PCR. The sample lists just under 50,000 clones, 80% to 90% occurring once. The specimen sequenced was peripheral blood. This chain links TRBV9 with TRBJ2-5, with 7 nucleotides matching TRBD2. The receptor comes from a human donor in a cohort sampled during active COVID-19. The CDR3 reads CASSVKGGREETQYF. The CDR3 region has the DNA TGTGCCAGCAGCGTAAAAGGTGGGAGGGAAGAGACCCAGTACTTC.